Listed here are 25 T cell receptor beta chains from one sample, sequenced in a study of somatic mutations in cytotoxic T cells in rheumatoid arthritis. Produced via immunoSEQ multiplex PCR; TCRdb's table is partial and in-frame only. The sample gives about 1,400 clones, about 87% of which show up once; about 40% is in the top ten. The sequencing input was CD8+ T cells sorted from blood. The source is a woman between 65 and 79 years old with rheumatoid arthritis.

This clone was detected only once. The CDR3: CASSRDSYEQYF. The CDR3 DNA follows: TGCGCCAGCAGCCGGGACTCCTACGAGCAGTACTTC. The rearrangement uses TRBV10-1 and TRBJ2-7; a weak D match, TRBD2 (5 bases). Germline V gene data show CDR1 as WNHNN and CDR2 as SYGVQD (reference sequence). The CDR3 runs 12 residues. V was clipped by 6 bases and J by 0 bases, with 6 bases between them.

The chain employs TRBV2 and TRBJ2-7; 11 bases line up with TRBD2. V was pared by 7 bases and J by 3 bases, with 8 bases of the junction left unmatched. The CDR3 consists of 15 residues. Germline V lookup: CDR1 SNHLY, CDR2 FYNNEI. CDR3 in DNA: TGTGCCAGCATTGGTAGCGGGGGGGCTTACTACGAGCAGTACTTC. It specifies CASIGSGGAYYEQYF.

The chain carries TRBV27 and TRBJ1-5; 7 bases map to TRBD1. Germline V lookup: CDR1 MNHEY, CDR2 SMNVEV (reference sequence). The J segment lost 0 bases and the V segment lost 6 bases, leaving 5 bases of the junction unmatched. CDR3 size: 15 residues. CDR3 sequence (DNA): TGTGCCAGCAGGGAGGGACAGTATAGCAATCAGCCCCAGCATTTT. It yields the protein CASREGQYSNQPQHF.

The V gene is TRBV7-9, the J gene TRBJ2-2; 8 nucleotides align to TRBD1. The ends lost 2 bases at V and 4 bases at J; junction bases unmatched: 6. The germline V gene encodes CDR1 SEHNR and CDR2 FQNEAQ (reference sequence). The CDR3 totals 16 residues. The CDR3 bases are TGTGCCAGCAGCTTACTACAGGGGGTGTTCACCGGGGAGCTGTTTTTT. This translates into CASSLLQGVFTGELFF.

V gene TRBV5-1 combines with J gene TRBJ2-5, with 13 bases lining up with TRBD2. Germline CDR1 and CDR2: SGHRS and YFSETQ. This CDR3 has 16 residues. The V gene end was trimmed by 4 bases and the J gene end by 5 bases; junction bases not matched to a gene: 8. In nucleotides, the CDR3 is TGCGCCAGCAGCCCAACTAGCGGGGGGGCCCATGAGACCCAGTACTTC. Its protein product is CASSPTSGGAHETQYF.

The CDR3 region is CASSPLAGPDEQYF. In DNA form, the CDR3 reads TGTGCCAGTTCCCCCTTGGCGGGACCTGACGAGCAGTACTTC. The chain carries TRBV19 and TRBJ2-7, with a weak D call TRBD2 (6 bases). The CDR3 is 14 amino acids. Germline-derived CDR1 and CDR2 are LNHDA and SQIVND (reference sequence). The V and J ends lost 8 bases and 5 bases respectively, with 19 bases between them.

The gene calls are TRBV9 and TRBJ1-2, with 11 positions matching TRBD1. CDR1 is SGDLS, CDR2 YYNGEE, per germline. The V segment lost 5 bases and the J segment 4 bases; nucleotides outside the gene matches: 4. This CDR3 has 14 amino acids. CDR3 sequence reads: CASRGQGAFYGYTF. CDR3 nucleotide sequence: TGTGCCAGCAGAGGACAGGGGGCATTCTATGGCTACACCTTC.

Regarding this clone: Relative to the germline gene, one junction end is altered; a read error may explain this. The V and J genes are TRBV7-9 and TRBJ2-7; 10 bases are shared with TRBD2. Per germline, CDR1 SEHNR and CDR2 FQNEAQ (reference sequence). This CDR3 region has 14 residues. The CDR3 sequence: CASSGGQEGLALHF. As DNA, the CDR3 is TGTGCCAGCAGTGGAGGACAGGAGGGACTAGCGTTACACTTC.

The chain links TRBV6-5 to TRBJ1-1, with 8 bases fitting TRBD1. The J segment lost 7 bases and the V segment lost 2 bases, leaving 6 bases of the junction unmatched. Germline values: CDR1 MNHEY, CDR2 SVGAGI. The CDR3 length is 14 residues. The CDR3: CASSYGRGLDEAFF. DNA of the CDR3: TGTGCCAGCAGTTACGGCAGGGGGCTCGATGAAGCTTTCTTT.

V gene TRBV6-6 combines with J gene TRBJ2-1; a possible D gene is TRBD2 (5 bases). Germline V gene lookup returns CDR1 MNHNY and CDR2 SVGAGI (reference sequence). V shed 6 bases and J shed 3 bases, with 18 bases lying between them. The CDR3 length is 16 residues. CDR3: CASSPPWRALYNEQFF. CDR3 DNA sequence: TGTGCCAGCAGCCCCCCTTGGCGGGCCCTCTACAATGAGCAGTTCTTC.

This rearrangement joins TRBV19 to TRBJ1-1, with a weak D call TRBD1 (5 bases). Trimming pared 8 bases from V and 6 bases from J, leaving 10 bases between. The V gene's germline CDR1 is LNHDA and CDR2 SQIVND (reference sequence). This CDR3 has 11 residues. The CDR3 region has the DNA TGTGCCAGTTGTGGGGGGGCTGAAGCTTTCTTT. This sequence encodes CASCGGAEAFF.

This sequence joins TRBV12-2 and TRBJ2-3; the table's D call, TRBD1, has no DNA check behind it. TRBV12-2 is shown as a pseudogene. CDR3 length: 15 amino acids. Here the CDR3 reads CASRSPQGYTDTQYF. For the CDR3, the DNA is TGTGCAAGTCGCTCGCCACAGGGATACACAGATACGCAGTATTTT.

The chain uses TRBV2 and TRBJ2-7, with 11 bases identical to TRBD2. CDR3 length: 13 residues. V trimming: 10 bases; J trimming: 3 bases; junction bases outside the gene matches: 5. CDR1 and CDR2 from the germline V gene are SNHLY and FYNNEI. DNA for the CDR3: TGTGCCAATAAGGGACTAGCGGACTACGAGCAGTACTTC. Residues: CANKGLADYEQYF. Variable domain in full (rest from reference TRBV2 and TRBJ2-7): EPEVTQTPSHQVTQMGQEVILRCVPISNHLYFYWYRQILGQKVEFLVSFYNNEISEKSEIFDDQFSVERPDGSNFTLKIRSTKLEDSAMYFCANKGLADYEQYFGPGTRLTVT.

The CDR3 DNA is TGTGCCAGCAGCTTGAGGCAGGGACTATTATACGAGCAGTACTTC. Its protein is CASSLRQGLLYEQYF. J is TRBJ2-5 and V is TRBV7-3, with TRBD2 matching over 7 bases. The DNA end is more similar to TRBJ2-7, so the J call may be wrong. The CDR3 is 15 residues long. Germline V gene sequence: CDR1 SGHTA, CDR2 FQGTGA.

The rearrangement links TRBV5-1 to TRBJ2-3; possibly TRBD1 for D (6 bases). Per germline, CDR1 SGHRS and CDR2 YFSETQ. The CDR3 contains 16 residues. Deletions cut 0 bases from V and 2 bases from J, with 13 bases between. DNA for the CDR3: TGCGCCAGCAGCTTGGCCACAGGGAGATTCACAGATACGCAGTATTTT. This translates into CASSLATGRFTDTQYF.

V gene TRBV4-1 combines with J gene TRBJ1-5, with D possibly TRBD1 on 5 matching bases. V was clipped by 4 bases and J by 7 bases, with 20 bases between them. The germline V gene encodes CDR1 MGHRA and CDR2 YSYEKL. CDR3 size: 16 residues. The CDR3 loop reads CASSPGEGSEFQPQHF. CDR3 DNA sequence: TGCGCCAGCAGCCCCGGGGAGGGGTCGGAATTCCAGCCCCAGCATTTT.

J is TRBJ1-1 and V is TRBV30; D is unresolved. The V end was cut by 4 bases, the J end by 0 bases, with 12 bases between. The CDR3 has 14 residues. Germline V gives CDR1 GTSNPN, CDR2 SVGIG (reference sequence). The CDR3 loop is CAWISPGMNTEAFF. The CDR3 nucleotides are TGTGCCTGGATCTCCCCAGGTATGAACACTGAAGCTTTCTTT.

The V and J genes are TRBV6-6 and TRBJ2-7; TRBD2 might be the D (7 bases). V lost 2 bases and J lost 8, with 13 bases in between. The length of the CDR3 is 13 residues. Germline lookup yields CDR1 MNHNY and CDR2 SVGAGI (reference sequence). CDR3: CASSYAGEGQQYF. The CDR3 nucleotides are TGTGCCAGCAGTTACGCAGGGGAGGGTCAGCAGTACTTC.

The J gene is TRBJ1-5, the V gene TRBV6-1, with a tentative D call TRBD1 (5 bases). This CDR3 has 14 amino acids. Germline assignment: CDR1 MNHNS and CDR2 SASEGT. Trimming removed 6 bases from V and 1 base from J, with 10 bases in between. This CDR3 reads CASRQGWSNQPQHF. The CDR3 nucleotides read TGTGCCAGCAGGCAGGGTTGGAGCAATCAGCCCCAGCATTTT.

The V and J genes are TRBV6-9 and TRBJ2-5, with D maybe TRBD1 (6 bases). From germline, CDR1 is MNHGY and CDR2 SVAAGI. Deletions cut 3 bases from V and 11 bases from J, with 16 bases between. The CDR3 length is 13 residues. CDR3 nucleotide sequence: TGTGCCAGCAGTTACGCAGGGGCGGGTGAGCAGTACTTC. Translation: CASSYAGAGEQYF.

The genes are TRBV11-2 and TRBJ2-5; a possible D gene is TRBD2 (5 bases). Germline V gives CDR1 SGHAT, CDR2 FQNNGV. Trimming cost V 1 base and J 0 bases, with 12 bases left between them. The CDR3 is 16 amino acids. CDR3 bases: TGTGCCAGCAGCTTAGTAGTTAGCGCGTACCAAGAGACCCAGTACTTC. This gives the protein CASSLVVSAYQETQYF.

The rearrangement links TRBV27 to TRBJ1-5, with TRBD1 as a possible D gene (6 bases). Germline values: CDR1 MNHEY, CDR2 SMNVEV (reference sequence). Trimming left V 4 bases short and J 6 bases short, with 13 bases between. The CDR3 extends over 14 amino acids. The DNA of the CDR3 is TGTGCCAGCAGTTACGGGGGGGCTATTCAGCCCCAGCATTTT. It codes for CASSYGGAIQPQHF.

V is TRBV6-1 and J is TRBJ1-1; D perhaps matches TRBD1 (6 bases). Germline CDR1 and CDR2: MNHNS and SASEGT. Trimming took 8 bases from V and 3 from J, leaving 13 bases between them. The CDR3 is 13 residues long. Here the CDR3 DNA reads TGTGCCAGCCCGGGACACGGCTACACTGAAGCTTTCTTT. Its protein product is CASPGHGYTEAFF.

Written as DNA, the CDR3 is TGCGCCAGCAGCCAAATCGGACTAGCGGCCTCCTACAATGAGCAGTTCTTC. This codes for CASSQIGLAASYNEQFF. The genes are TRBV4-1 and TRBJ2-1, with 10 positions matching TRBD2. After removal of 2 bases from V and 0 bases from J, the junction contained 4 bases not matched to a gene. Germline V CDR1 and CDR2: MGHRA, YSYEKL. The CDR3 contains 17 residues.

The chain employs TRBV11-2 and TRBJ2-7; D is uncertain. Germline values: CDR1 SGHAT, CDR2 FQNNGV. The V gene lost 3 bases and the J gene lost 7 bases, with 4 bases spanning the gap. This CDR3 is built from 10 residues. CDR3 loop: CASSFLEQYF. In DNA form, the CDR3 reads TGTGCCAGCAGCTTCCTAGAGCAGTACTTC.